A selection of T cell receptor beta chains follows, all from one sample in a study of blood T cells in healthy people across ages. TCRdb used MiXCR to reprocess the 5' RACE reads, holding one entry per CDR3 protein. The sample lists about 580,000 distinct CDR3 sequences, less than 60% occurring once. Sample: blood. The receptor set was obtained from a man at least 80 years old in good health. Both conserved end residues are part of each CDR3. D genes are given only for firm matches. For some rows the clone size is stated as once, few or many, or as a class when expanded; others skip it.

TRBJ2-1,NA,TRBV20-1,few,TGCAGTGAGAGCTCCTACAATGAGCAGTTCTTC,CSESSYNEQFF
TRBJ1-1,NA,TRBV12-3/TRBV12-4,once,TGTGCCAGCAGTAACAACAGGGTAATGAACACTGAAGCTTTCTTT,CASSNNRVMNTEAFF
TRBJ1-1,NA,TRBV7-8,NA,TGTGCCAGCACCCCCGACCCCCTGAACACTGAAGCTTTCTTT,CASTPDPLNTEAFF
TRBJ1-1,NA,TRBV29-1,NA,TGCAGCGTTGTTAGGACGGATAACACTGAAGCTTTCTTT,CSVVRTDNTEAFF
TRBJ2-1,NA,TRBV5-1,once,TGCGCCAGCAGCAGAACCGGGAGCCTCCAAGAGACCCAGTTCTTC,CASSRTGSLQETQFF
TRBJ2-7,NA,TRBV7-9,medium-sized,TGTGCCAGCAGCTTAAATGGCAGGGAGGACGAGCAGTACTTC,CASSLNGREDEQYF
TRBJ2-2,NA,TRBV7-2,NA,TGTGCCAGCAGCTACATCAGGGCCGGGGAGCTGTTTTTT,CASSYIRAGELFF
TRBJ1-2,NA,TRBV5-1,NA,TGCGCCAGCAGCTTGGCCACCGGGACATCCTATGGCTACACCTTC,CASSLATGTSYGYTF
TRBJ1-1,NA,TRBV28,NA,TGTGCCAGCAGTTTTACCTTGAGGGGCGGGAGCACTGAAGCTTTCTTT,CASSFTLRGGSTEAFF
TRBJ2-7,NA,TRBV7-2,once,TGTGCCAGCAGCTTATTCGGGGGGCTACCCTACGAGCAGTACTTC,CASSLFGGLPYEQYF
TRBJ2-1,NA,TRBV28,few,TGTGCCAGCAGTTTCAGAAACTACAATGAGCAGTTCTTC,CASSFRNYNEQFF
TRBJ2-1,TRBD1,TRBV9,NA,TGTGCCAGCAGGTCGTCCGGGACAGTGAACAATGAGCAGTTCTTC,CASRSSGTVNNEQFF
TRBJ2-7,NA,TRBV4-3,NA,TGCGCCAGCAGCCAAGATCGGGCCCCTTCCTACGAGCAGTACTTC,CASSQDRAPSYEQYF
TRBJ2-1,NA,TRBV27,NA,TGTGCCAGCAGTTTGAGGGGGAGGGCCGCCATCAATGAGCAGTTCTTC,CASSLRGRAAINEQFF
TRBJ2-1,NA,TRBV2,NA,TGTACCAGCAGGTTCGACAAGACATTCGACAATGAGCAGTTCTTC,CTSRFDKTFDNEQFF
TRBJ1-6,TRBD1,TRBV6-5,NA,TGTGCCAGCAGTTACTATAACAGGGGGGCTGAGGATTCACCCCTCCACTTT,CASSYYNRGAEDSPLHF
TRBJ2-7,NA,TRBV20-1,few,TGCAGTGCTTCACCCGGGACGGACTTACCCTACGAGCAGTACTTC,CSASPGTDLPYEQYF
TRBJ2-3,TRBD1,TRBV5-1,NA,TGCGCCAGCAGCTCGTCCGGGACAGGGTCCGGAGATACGCAGTATTTT,CASSSSGTGSGDTQYF
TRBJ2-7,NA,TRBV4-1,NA,TGCGCCAGCAGCCCAGGGGAATGGTCCTACGAGCAGTACTTC,CASSPGEWSYEQYF
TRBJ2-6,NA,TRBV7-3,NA,TGTGCCAGCGTACCTGGGACTCTTGGCCCCAGAGTAGTTGGGGCCAACGTCCTGACTTTC,CASVPGTLGPRVVGANVLTF
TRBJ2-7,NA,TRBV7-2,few,TGTGCCAGCAGCCCCGGGACTCAGTCCTACGAGCAGTACTTC,CASSPGTQSYEQYF
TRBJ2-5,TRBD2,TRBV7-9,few,TGTGCCAGCACCAAGGGGGGACTAGCGGGTGAGCAGTACTTC,CASTKGGLAGEQYF
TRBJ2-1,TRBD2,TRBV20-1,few,TGCAGTGCCCGCGACCCATCAAGCGGGAGGGATAATGAGCAGTTCTTC,CSARDPSSGRDNEQFF
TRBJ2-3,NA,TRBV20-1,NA,TGCAGTGCTAGAGATACAGCTGGAGATACGCAGTATTTT,CSARDTAGDTQYF
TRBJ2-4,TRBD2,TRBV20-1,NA,TGCAGTGCTCCCCCCCCTAGCGGGGACAACATTCAGTACTTC,CSAPPPSGDNIQYF
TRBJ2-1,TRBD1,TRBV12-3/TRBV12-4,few,TGTGCCAGCAGTTGGCAGGGGGCGAGCTATGAGCAGTTCTTC,CASSWQGASYEQFF
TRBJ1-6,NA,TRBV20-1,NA,TGCAGTGCTAGAGATTTGTCCCAGGGGCCTAATTCACCCCTCCACTTT,CSARDLSQGPNSPLHF
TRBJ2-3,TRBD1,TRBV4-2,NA,TGTGCCAGCAGCCAAGCTGGACAGGCCTTCACAGATACGCAGTATTTT,CASSQAGQAFTDTQYF
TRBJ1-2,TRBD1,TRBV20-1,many,TGCAGTGTAGCCCCCGGGACAGGGGCTGGTAACTATGGCTACACCTTC,CSVAPGTGAGNYGYTF
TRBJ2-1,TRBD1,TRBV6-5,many,TGTGCCAGCAGTAAAGGACAGGGATACAATGAGCAGTTCTTC,CASSKGQGYNEQFF
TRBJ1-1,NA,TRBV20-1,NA,TGCAGTGCTAGCCACCCCATGCTAAACACAGCTGAAGCTTTCTTT,CSASHPMLNTAEAFF
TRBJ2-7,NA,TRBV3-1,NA,TGTGCCAGCAGCCAAGATCAGTGGGTCAGCTCCTACGAGCAGTACTTC,CASSQDQWVSSYEQYF
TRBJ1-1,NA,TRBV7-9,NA,TGTGCCAGCAGCCATCAGGACGGCGTTAACACTGAAGCTTTCTTT,CASSHQDGVNTEAFF
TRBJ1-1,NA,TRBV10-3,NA,TGTGCCATCAGCGGTGGGGGGAACACTGAAGCTTTCTTT,CAISGGGNTEAFF
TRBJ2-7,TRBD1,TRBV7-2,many,TGTGCCAGCAGCTTAGCGTTAGGGACAGAGATCTACTACGAGCAGTACTTC,CASSLALGTEIYYEQYF
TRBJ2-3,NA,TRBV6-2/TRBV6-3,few,TGTGCCAGCAGTTACTCGAGACGGGAAGGTGATACGCAGTATTTT,CASSYSRREGDTQYF
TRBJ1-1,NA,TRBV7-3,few,TGTGCCAGCAGCCCCTGGGAAGGGTCTGAAGCTTTCTTT,CASSPWEGSEAFF
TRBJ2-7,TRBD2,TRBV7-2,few,TGTGCCAGCAGCGCGGGGGCCTACGAGCAGTACTTC,CASSAGAYEQYF
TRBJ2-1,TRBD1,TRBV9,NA,TGTGCCAGCAGCGCCTCGGGACAGAACTACAATGAGCAGTTCTTC,CASSASGQNYNEQFF
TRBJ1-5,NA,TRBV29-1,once,TGCAGCGCATCGATGGGCAGGGCCCTCCAAGCCCAGCATTTT,CSASMGRALQAQHF
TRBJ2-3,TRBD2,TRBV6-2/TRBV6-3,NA,TGTGCCAGCAGCGCGACTAGCTTCACAGATACGCAGTATTTT,CASSATSFTDTQYF
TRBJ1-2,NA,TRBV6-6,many,TGTGCCAGCAACCAAGGCCGAACATGGGATGGCTACACCTTC,CASNQGRTWDGYTF
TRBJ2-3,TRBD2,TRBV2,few,TGTGCCAGCAGTGACCCTAAACTAGCGGGAAAGACAGATACGCAGTATTTT,CASSDPKLAGKTDTQYF
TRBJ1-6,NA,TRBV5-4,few,TGTGCCAGCAGCTTGACGTCAGGCGAAAATTCACCCCTCCACTTT,CASSLTSGENSPLHF
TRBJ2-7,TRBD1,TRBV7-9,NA,TGTGCCAGCACCATAGGACAGGGGACGGGAGAGCAGTACTTC,CASTIGQGTGEQYF
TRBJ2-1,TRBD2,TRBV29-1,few,TGCAGCGACCTAGGACTAGCGGATGAGCAGTTCTTC,CSDLGLADEQFF
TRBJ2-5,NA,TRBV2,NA,TGTGCCAGCAGTGCAATGGGCGGGGAGACCCAGTACTTC,CASSAMGGETQYF
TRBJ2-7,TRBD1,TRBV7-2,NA,TGTGCCAGCAGCTTAGTCCCCGGGACAGGGGTCGAGCAGTACTTC,CASSLVPGTGVEQYF
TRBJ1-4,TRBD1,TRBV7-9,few,TGTGCCAGCAGCCCCCAACAGGGGCGCAGGAGTGAAAAACTGTTTTTT,CASSPQQGRRSEKLFF
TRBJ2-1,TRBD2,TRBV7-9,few,TGTGCCAGCAGCTTAAGACGGGAGGGTGCGAGCAATGAGCAGTTCTTC,CASSLRREGASNEQFF